The sequence of this T cell receptor beta chain was determined in a study of blood T cell repertoires in COVID-19. Study-wide background: Samples representing acute and convalescent COVID-19 were sourced from the United States, Italy and Spain. Nucleic acid was either cDNA or gDNA, and it came from T cells, B-cell-depleted T cells, or PBMCs.

The protocol was immunoSEQ multiplex PCR, while the TCRdb copy is restricted to in-frame clones and leaves out a portion. The table has about 130,000 clones, approximately 88% seen once; the top ten hold 9% to 12%. The CDR3 spans 14 residues. Trimming shortened V by 1 base and J by 0 bases, and 7 bases separated the two germline ends. Germline loops: CDR1 SGHNT, CDR2 YYREEE (reference sequence). Sequencing used peripheral blood. V gene TRBV5-4 combines with J gene TRBJ1-2; D unresolved. The TCR was taken from a man aged 45-65 years with acute or convalescent COVID-19. The DNA of the CDR3 is TGTGCCAGCAGCTTGTCCCTAGCTAACTATGGCTACACCTTC. It translates to CASSLSLANYGYTF. The variable domain in full, completed from reference TRBV5-4 and TRBJ1-2, reads ETGVTQSPTHLIKTRGQQVTLRCSSQSGHNTVSWYQQALGQGPQFIFQYYREEENGRGNFPPRFSGLQFPNYSSELNVNALELDDSALYLCASSLSLANYGYTFGSGTRLTVV.